This T cell receptor (beta chain) was identified during a study of CD8+CD57+ T cells in acquired aplastic anemia. Findings of the study overall: Patients were compared with controls for CD8+ Simpson's diversity, and no significant difference emerged. Patients and controls turned out to have around 29 CD8+ CDR3 sequences in common.

CDR3 and TCR beta VDJ profiling relied on genomic DNA as the template. TCRdb called the reads again in MiXCR, with one record for every CDR3 protein. The sample has approximately 380,000 distinct CDR3 sequences; 65% to 80% are singletons. This CDR3 has 14 residues. Germline V gene sequence: CDR1 LGHNT, CDR2 FRNRAP. Concerning this clonotype: Its target is not known.

This receptor was obtained from a human donor in good health, serving as a control. The sequencing sample was made of sorted CD4+, CD8+, or CD8+CD57+ T cells (not recorded which) from PBMCs. V usage is TRBV12-5 and J usage is TRBJ2-1; TRBD2 might be the D (5 bases). The CDR3 coding sequence is TGTGCCACCGCCCCGGGGAGCTCCTACAATGAGCAGTTCTTC. It is translated as CATAPGSSYNEQFF. Combining the CDR3 with reference TRBV12-5 and TRBJ2-1 gives the whole variable domain DARVTQTPRHKVTEMGQEVTMRCQPILGHNTVFWYRQTMMQGLELLAYFRNRAPLDDSGMPKDRFSAEMPDATLATLKIQPSEPRDSAVYFCATAPGSSYNEQFFGPGTRLTVL.